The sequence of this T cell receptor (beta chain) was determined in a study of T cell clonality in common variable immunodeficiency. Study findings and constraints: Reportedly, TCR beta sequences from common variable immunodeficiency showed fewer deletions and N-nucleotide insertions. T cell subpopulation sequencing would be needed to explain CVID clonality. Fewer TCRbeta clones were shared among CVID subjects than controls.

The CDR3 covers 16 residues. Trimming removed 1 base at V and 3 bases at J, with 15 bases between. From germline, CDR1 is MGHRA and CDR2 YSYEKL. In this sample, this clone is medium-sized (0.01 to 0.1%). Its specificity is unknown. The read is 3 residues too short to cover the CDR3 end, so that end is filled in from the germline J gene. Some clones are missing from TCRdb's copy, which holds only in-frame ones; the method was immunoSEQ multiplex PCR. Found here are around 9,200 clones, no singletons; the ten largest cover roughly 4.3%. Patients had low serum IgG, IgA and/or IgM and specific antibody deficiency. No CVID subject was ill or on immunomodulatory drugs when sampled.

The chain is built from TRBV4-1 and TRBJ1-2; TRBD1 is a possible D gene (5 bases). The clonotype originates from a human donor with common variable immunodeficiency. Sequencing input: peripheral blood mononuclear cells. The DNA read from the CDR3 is TGCGCCAGCAGCCAAGGCCGAGGCGGAGGGGACTATGGC. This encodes CASSQGRGGGDYG. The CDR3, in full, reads CASSQGRGGGDYGYTF.